The following is a T cell receptor beta chain sequence with its context. Its antigen is still unknown. The data belong to a study of CD8 T cells in ankylosing spondylitis. Study-wide points: Disease-linked clones, CD8+, were relatively rare in peripheral blood. Matched ankylosing spondylitis synovial fluid reportedly showed significant enrichment of disease-linked clones. Ankylosing spondylitis blood appeared to carry a characteristic TCR beta motif of several highly homologous variants. Several of the motif variants were reported before in synovial fluid and blood from reactive arthritis.

V gave up 0 bases and J gave up 3 bases, with 8 bases separating them. The CDR3 contains 14 residues. CDR1 and CDR2 from the germline V gene are GTSNPN and SVGIG (reference sequence). Quantitative 5'-RACE was performed with molecular barcodes, and it yielded the TCR beta libraries. TCRdb passed the 5' RACE reads through MiXCR, listing each CDR3 protein once. The data show fewer than 500,000 distinct CDR3 sequences, 25% to 30% seen once. The V and J genes are TRBV30 and TRBJ2-2, with D possibly being TRBD1 (5 bases). The sequencing input was blood, either unsorted or a sorted T cell fraction (not recorded which). This sequence was found in a male donor with ankylosing spondylitis. CDR3 sequence: CAWSVGVDTGELFF. Here the CDR3 DNA reads TGTGCCTGGAGTGTAGGGGTTGACACCGGGGAGCTGTTTTTT.